This T cell receptor beta chain stems from a study of shared clonotypes between healthy human individuals. In the study overall: Each donor's CD8 memory used one plate, CD8 naive two, each CD4 subset three. The study, taken as a whole, reports: With a few donors compared, around 5% of naive CD4 clonotypes were shared.

The CDR3 totals 13 residues. Trimming shortened V by 2 bases and J by 4 bases, and 6 bases separated the two germline ends. Germline V gene lookup returns CDR1 SGHVS and CDR2 FQNEAQ. Points on this clone: Its antigen is not known.

Over several immunoSEQ plates, each subset's genomic DNA was distributed in even portions. The method was immunoSEQ multiplex PCR; TCRdb's version includes in-frame clones alone and lacks a portion of them. The sample lists some 1,100,000 clones; 75% to 80% were seen once. This clonotype was sampled from a man in his late teens or twenties in good health. Some clones in this sample may be carry-over from other donors' samples. Sequenced sample: memory CD4+ T cells from PBMCs. Subset denoted: CD45RA-negative fraction. The chain recombines TRBV7-8 with TRBJ1-3; no definite D call. CDR3: CASSLSYGNTIYF. The CDR3 nucleotides read TGTGCCAGCAGCTTATCGTACGGAAACACCATATATTTT.